The TCR beta chain described here comes from a study of T cell changes during pregnancy in multiple sclerosis. Only in-frame clones appear in the TCRdb table, and some are missing; sequencing was by immunoSEQ multiplex PCR. The sample consists of around 85,000 clones, over 80% of them appearing once. V lost 3 bases and J lost 2, with 10 bases in between. The CDR3 runs 14 residues. The germline CDR1 and CDR2 sequences are SGHTA and FQGTGA. The chain links TRBV7-3 to TRBJ1-1; D unresolved. This receptor was obtained from a female donor in good health, serving as a control in a pregnancy study. Some clones in this sample may be carry-over from other donors' samples. The material sequenced was PBMCs, taken in the first trimester of pregnancy. CDR3 protein: CASSFDRSNTEAFF. The CDR3 nucleotides read TGTGCCAGCAGCTTTGATAGATCTAACACTGAAGCTTTCTTT.